This TCR beta chain was obtained from a study of blood T cell repertoires in COVID-19. Study summary: Some COVID-19 samples were acute and others convalescent; all came from the United States, Italy and Spain. In each case, the material was cDNA or gDNA derived from T cells, B-cell-depleted T cells, or PBMCs.

In the original processing: Nucleated cell counts were estimated from reference gene primer amplification. Using immunoSEQ multiplex PCR, the repertoire was profiled, and TCRdb retains in-frame clones only, with some absent. V and J calls and clone size are given by that table; D and trimming were obtained from the DNA. Of about 210,000 clones listed, about 80% were seen once; the top ten hold less than 7%. This clone has a handful of counts. Looked up from germline, CDR1 is KGHSH and CDR2 is LQKENI. The CDR3 sequence is 14 residues long. V was clipped by 3 bases and J by 1 base, with 9 bases between them.

V gene TRBV18 combines with J gene TRBJ1-1; D is unresolved. The sample was peripheral blood. The receptor comes from a man in his sixties with acute or convalescent COVID-19. This CDR3 is CASSPYSGNTEAFF. The CDR3, as DNA: TGTGCCAGCTCACCCTACTCGGGGAACACTGAAGCTTTCTTT. Using reference TRBV18 and TRBJ1-1 for the parts outside the CDR3, the full variable domain is NAGVMQNPRHLVRRRGQEARLRCSPMKGHSHVYWYRQLPEEGLKFMVYLQKENIIDESGMPKERFSAEFPKEGPSILRIQQVVRGDSAAYFCASSPYSGNTEAFFGQGTRLTVV.